The rows below give T cell receptor beta chains drawn from one sample of a study of shared clonotypes between healthy human individuals. TCRdb's table, derived via immunoSEQ multiplex PCR, lists solely in-frame clones and lacks some. Altogether around 940,000 clones are present, around three quarters being singletons, with the ten largest covering around 1.5%. Sequenced input: memory CD4+ T cells sorted from blood. The receptors originated from a man between 18 and 29 years old in good health. Both conserved end residues are part of each CDR3. D genes are given only for firm matches. Clone size is given for some rows only: seen once, a few or many times, or a class if the clone is expanded.

TRBV4-2,.,.,TRBJ1-3,TGTGCCAGCGCGGGAGCTCGCTCTGGAAACACCATATATTTT,CASAGARSGNTIYF
TRBV30,.,.,TRBJ1-2,TGTGCCGTCACTTTTTTGGTAGCTGGCTACACCTTC,CAVTFLVAGYTF
TRBV27,.,TRBD1,TRBJ2-7,TGTGCCAGCAGAACCGGACAGGGCCCCTACGAGCAGTACTTC,CASRTGQGPYEQYF
TRBV29-1,.,.,TRBJ2-1,TGCAGCGTTTACCAAGTCTCCTCCTACAATGAGCAGTTCTTC,CSVYQVSSYNEQFF
TRBV10-3,.,TRBD1,TRBJ2-7,TGTGCCATCAGTCTGGACAGGGACGACGAGCAGTACTTC,CAISLDRDDEQYF
TRBV7-9,.,.,TRBJ2-5,TGTGCCAGCAGTTCGGGGTTGGTAGCAGGGACCCAGTACTTC,CASSSGLVAGTQYF
TRBV7-2,few,.,TRBJ2-2,TGTGCCAGCAGCTTGGGCAGGGCTAACACCGGGGAGCTGTTTTTT,CASSLGRANTGELFF
TRBV5-3,.,.,TRBJ1-4,TGTGCCAGCAGCTTAGCGGGTTTGGACACTGAAAAACTGTTTTTT,CASSLAGLDTEKLFF
TRBV7-2,.,.,TRBJ2-2,TGTGCCAGCAGCTTAGCTCGGACAGTGAACACCGGGGAGCTGTTTTTT,CASSLARTVNTGELFF
TRBV5-1,.,TRBD2,TRBJ2-7,TGCGCCAGCAGCTTGGAGGCGGGAGCCGGCCGCGAGCAGTACTTC,CASSLEAGAGREQYF
TRBV6-4,.,.,TRBJ2-4,TGTGCCAGCAGTGTCGGGCCTGTGGACATTCAGTACTTC,CASSVGPVDIQYF
TRBV5-8,.,.,TRBJ1-2,TGTGCCAGCAGCTTGAAGTCGAAGACCTCCGGCTACACCTTC,CASSLKSKTSGYTF
TRBV6-1,.,.,TRBJ1-2,TGTGCCAGCAGTGAGGCACAAGCTAACTATGGCTACACCTTC,CASSEAQANYGYTF
TRBV5-1,few,.,TRBJ2-7,TGCGCCAGCAGCTTATATGGGCCGTCCTACGAGCAGTACTTC,CASSLYGPSYEQYF
TRBV19,.,.,TRBJ1-4,TGTGCCAGTAGTATGCCCCGGAGGGCTGAAAAACTGTTTTTT,CASSMPRRAEKLFF
TRBV19,.,.,TRBJ1-3,TGTGCCAGTAGTGGGGGGCGCTCAGGAAACACCATATATTTT,CASSGGRSGNTIYF
TRBV10-3,.,TRBD2,TRBJ2-7,TGTGCCATCAGTGAAAGGCTAGCGGGAAAATACGAGCAGTACTTC,CAISERLAGKYEQYF
TRBV7-2,many,TRBD1,TRBJ1-2,TGTGCCAGCTCGACAGGGGGCAGGGGCTACACCTTC,CASSTGGRGYTF
TRBV5-1,.,TRBD2,TRBJ2-1,TGCGCCAGCTCCCTGGGGGTAGCGGGAGTGAACAATGAGCAGTTCTTC,CASSLGVAGVNNEQFF
TRBV5-1,.,.,TRBJ2-5,TGCGCCAGCAGCCCCCGGCGTGCAGCGTCAGAAGTAGAGACCCAGTACTTC,CASSPRRAASEVETQYF
TRBV6-1,.,.,TRBJ2-1,TGTGCCAGCACGTCAAGCGTCTCCTACAATGAGCAGTTCTTC,CASTSSVSYNEQFF
TRBV6-6,.,TRBD2,TRBJ2-7,TGTGCCAGCAGTTACTCGACGGGGAGGGATTACGAGCAGTACTTC,CASSYSTGRDYEQYF
TRBV2,once,.,TRBJ2-5,TGTGCCAGCAGTGCGGGGGGCGGAAAGACCCAGTACTTC,CASSAGGGKTQYF
TRBV7-2,.,TRBD2,TRBJ2-2,TGTGCCAGCAGCTTAAGGGAGTTAGCGGGAACGAACACCGGGGAGCTGTTTTTT,CASSLRELAGTNTGELFF
TRBV5-1,.,.,TRBJ1-2,TGCGCCAGCAGCCTGGAGGCGGCCTATGGCTACACCTTC,CASSLEAAYGYTF
TRBV5-1,.,.,TRBJ2-7,TGCGCCAGCAGCTTACAGGCTAGTCTCTACGAGCAGTACTTC,CASSLQASLYEQYF
TRBV10-3,.,.,TRBJ2-2,TGTGCCATTCGCAGCGTCGGGGAGCTGTTTTTT,CAIRSVGELFF
TRBV7-2,.,.,TRBJ2-7,TGTGCCAGCAGCTTAGAAGCAGGGATCTACGAGCAGTACTTC,CASSLEAGIYEQYF
TRBV30,.,.,TRBJ1-2,TGTGCCTGGGGAGACAGCCTGTACCCCTTTGACTATGGCTACACCTTC,CAWGDSLYPFDYGYTF
TRBV7-8,.,.,TRBJ2-1,TGTGCCAGCAGCTCCTACAAAAGACAGGGAGGAGACAATGAGCAGTTCTTC,CASSSYKRQGGDNEQFF
TRBV10-3,.,.,TRBJ2-1,TGTGCCATCAGTGAGCGCTCGAATGAGCAGTTCTTC,CAISERSNEQFF
TRBV7-9,.,.,TRBJ2-3,TGTGCCAGCAGCTTAGACCATAGCACAGATACGCAGTATTTT,CASSLDHSTDTQYF
TRBV19,few,.,TRBJ2-2,TGTGCCAGTAGTTTCCAGGACACCGGGGAGCTGTTTTTT,CASSFQDTGELFF
TRBV7-9,.,.,TRBJ2-7,TGTGCCAGCAGCCTAACAGGCACGAGCTCCTACGAGCAGTACTTC,CASSLTGTSSYEQYF
TRBV7-9,.,.,TRBJ1-6,TGTGCCAGCAGCACCGACAGGAATAATTCACCCCTCCACTTT,CASSTDRNNSPLHF
TRBV4-1,.,.,TRBJ2-1,TGCGCCAGCAGCCAAGGACCATTTACCACGAAGAGCTCCTACAATGAGCAGTTCTTC,CASSQGPFTTKSSYNEQFF
TRBV5-1,.,.,TRBJ2-2,TGCGCCAGCAGCTTGTCTAGTTTCAGCGCCGGGGAGCTGTTTTTT,CASSLSSFSAGELFF
TRBV7-2,.,TRBD2,TRBJ2-2,TGTGCCAGCAGCTTAGTCGGACTAGCGGGCCCGAACACCGGGGAGCTGTTTTTT,CASSLVGLAGPNTGELFF
TRBV11-3,.,TRBD1,TRBJ2-3,TGTGCCAGCAGCTCTACAGGGGCAGGAACAGATACGCAGTATTTT,CASSSTGAGTDTQYF
TRBV28,.,.,TRBJ2-7,TGTGCCAGCAGCCCTCATACAGGTCCGGGCGAGCAGTACTTC,CASSPHTGPGEQYF
TRBV2,few,TRBD1,TRBJ1-2,TGTGCCAGCAGTGTTAGGGACAGCCCCAGCGGCTACACCTTC,CASSVRDSPSGYTF
TRBV27,.,.,TRBJ1-6,TGTGCCAGCAGTCAACGATCCGCCGATTCACCCCTCCACTTT,CASSQRSADSPLHF
TRBV7-2,.,TRBD1,TRBJ1-1,TGTGCCAGCAGCTCTGGACAGGGCCGAGCTTTCTTT,CASSSGQGRAFF
TRBV5-1,.,.,TRBJ2-5,TGCGCCAGCAGCTTGGGCAGAGTTCAAGAGACCCAGTACTTC,CASSLGRVQETQYF
TRBV9,once,.,TRBJ2-5,TGTGCCAGCAGCGTAGGGATTTCGGGTGGGGGCCAAGAGACCCAGTACTTC,CASSVGISGGGQETQYF
TRBV30,many,TRBD1,TRBJ2-5,TGTGCCTGGAGAGGGGGCGCAGAGACCCAGTACTTC,CAWRGGAETQYF
TRBV10-3,.,TRBD1,TRBJ2-1,TGTGCCATCAGTCCGGGACAGGGTCTCAACAATGAGCAGTTCTTC,CAISPGQGLNNEQFF
TRBV15,once,.,TRBJ2-1,TGTGCCACCAACATGCAGGGATCCTACAATGAGCAGTTCTTC,CATNMQGSYNEQFF
TRBV14,.,TRBD1,TRBJ1-2,TGTGCCAGCAGCCTACGGACAGGGAGCTATGGCTACACCTTC,CASSLRTGSYGYTF
TRBV10-3,.,TRBD1,TRBJ1-4,TGTGCCATCAGCACCGGGACAGGGAACCAAGCGTATGAAAAACTGTTTTTT,CAISTGTGNQAYEKLFF